This paragraph covers one T cell receptor (beta chain) sequence. Its antigen is unidentified. These data are taken from a study of brain T cells in children with intractable seizures. This CDR3 is 13 amino acids long. The ends lost 4 bases at V and 8 bases at J; junction bases unmatched: 4. CDR1 is SNHLY, CDR2 FYNNEI, per germline. Sequencing was limited to surgery cases with top T cell transcript signatures in brain tissue. Pre-surgery treatment included at least one anti-epileptic drug. Clones were sequenced by immunoSEQ multiplex PCR, and TCRdb holds only the in-frame ones, with some missing. In the table there are under 45,000 clones, over 75% of which are singletons. Study-level points and caveats: Pre- and post-surgery blood differed in depth, so pre-surgery absences may be undersampling.

This sample comprised peripheral blood, obtained at surgery. This rearrangement joins TRBV2 to TRBJ2-3; 9 bases match TRBD2. The receptor comes from a girl aged 2-15 years with tuberous sclerosis and intractable seizures. The chain's CDR3 is CASSGGGASTQYF. In DNA form, the CDR3 reads TGTGCCAGCAGTGGCGGGGGGGCCTCTACGCAGTATTTT.